This T cell receptor beta chain was recovered during a study of cytomegalovirus exposure and HLA in healthy donors. Whole-study findings and limits: In vitro work confirmed that three CMV-associated chains recognize CMV antigens.

Germline V gene sequence: CDR1 LGHNA, CDR2 YNFKEQ. The CDR3 length is 15 residues. The V gene end was trimmed by 4 bases and the J gene end by 2 bases; junction bases not matched to a gene: 1. TCRdb's copy holds only in-frame clones and misses some; the assay was immunoSEQ multiplex PCR. The sample has 90,000 to 130,000 clones, approximately 88% seen once. The study drew the donors from its approximately 110-subject validation cohort, separate from the roughly 670-subject first cohort. About this clone: Its antigen remains unidentified.

The sequence was collected from a woman aged 25 to 39 in good health and CMV-seropositive. The sequencing input was PBMCs. This rearrangement joins TRBV4-2 to TRBJ2-7; 14 positions match TRBD2. CDR3 sequence reads: CASSLGLAGAYEQYF. The CDR3 DNA reads TGTGCCAGCAGCCTGGGACTAGCGGGGGCCTACGAGCAGTACTTC.